The T cell receptor (beta chain) under discussion was sequenced for a study of T cell responses to AZD1222 COVID-19 vaccine. Study at large: Pooling was applied to second doses at about 4 or about 12 weeks. Overall study results and limits: Nearly half of the spike-specific TCRs reportedly recognize variant regions that carry no mutations.

Produced via immunoSEQ multiplex PCR; TCRdb's table is partial and in-frame only. The sample yields about 190,000 clones, around 93% seen once. The V end lost 4 bases, the J end lost 3 bases, and 10 bases lay between the germline ends. The CDR3 length is 15 residues. From germline, CDR1 is LGHDT and CDR2 YNNKEL (reference sequence). In the case of this clone: Its matching antigen is unknown.

This sample comprised peripheral blood, obtained on day 0 of AZD1222 vaccination. The chain recombines TRBV3-1 (or the pseudogene TRBV3-2) with TRBJ2-6, with a possible D match to TRBD2 (6 bases). The clonotype was recovered from an adult in good health. DNA of the CDR3: TGTGCCAGCAGCCCGGGGGTCAATGGGGCCAACGTCCTGACTTTC. Amino acids: CASSPGVNGANVLTF.